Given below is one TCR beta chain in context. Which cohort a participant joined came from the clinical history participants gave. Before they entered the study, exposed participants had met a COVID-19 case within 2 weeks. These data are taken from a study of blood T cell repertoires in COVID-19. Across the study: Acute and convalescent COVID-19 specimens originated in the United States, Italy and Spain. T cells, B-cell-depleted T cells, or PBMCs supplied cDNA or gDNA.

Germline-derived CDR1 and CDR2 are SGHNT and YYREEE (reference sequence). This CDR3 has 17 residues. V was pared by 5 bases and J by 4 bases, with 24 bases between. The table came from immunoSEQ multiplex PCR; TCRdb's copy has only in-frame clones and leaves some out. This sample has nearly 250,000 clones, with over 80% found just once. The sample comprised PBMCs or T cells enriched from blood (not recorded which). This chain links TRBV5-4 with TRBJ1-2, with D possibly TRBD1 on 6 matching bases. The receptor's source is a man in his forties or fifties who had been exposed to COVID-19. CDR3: CASSSDPLRQVRYGYTF. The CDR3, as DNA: TGTGCCAGCAGTTCAGACCCACTTAGACAGGTGCGCTATGGCTACACCTTC.